The 22 T cell receptor beta chains listed next were all sequenced from one sample in a study of OX40 agonist ivuxolimab in advanced cancers. The table came from immunoSEQ multiplex PCR; TCRdb's copy has only in-frame clones and leaves some out. The sample shows about 69,000 clones, roughly nine tenths of them seen only once. The source was CD4+ or CD8+ T cells sorted from blood, collected in a trial of the OX40 agonist ivuxolimab. These receptors all stem from an adult with an advanced solid tumor such as melanoma, head and neck, liver or kidney cancer.

The rearrangement joins TRBV19 to TRBJ2-7, with 7 bases matching TRBD2. V shed 4 bases and J 3 bases; nucleotides not matched to a gene: 6. Germline assignment: CDR1 LNHDA and CDR2 SQIVND (reference sequence). There are 14 residues in the CDR3. In nucleotides, the CDR3 is TGTGCCAGTAGTAGCGGGGGTACGGGCTACGAGCAGTACTTC. Its protein product is CASSSGGTGYEQYF.

The gene calls are TRBV28 and TRBJ1-1, with D perhaps matching TRBD1 (6 bases). The length of the CDR3 is 13 residues. Germline V gives CDR1 MDHEN, CDR2 SYDVKM. Trimming cost V 3 bases and J 6 bases, with 11 bases left between them. The CDR3 region is CASSFQGYAEAFF. Written as DNA, the CDR3 is TGTGCCAGCAGTTTCCAGGGGTACGCTGAAGCTTTCTTT.

The rearrangement links TRBV4-1 to TRBJ2-7; D might be TRBD1 (6 bases). Deletions cut 2 bases from V and 2 bases from J, with 13 bases between. This CDR3 is 15 amino acids long. Germline CDR1 and CDR2: MGHRA and YSYEKL. The CDR3 coding sequence is TGCGCCAGCAGCCAACCGGGACAATCTACCTACGAGCAGTACTTC. Residues: CASSQPGQSTYEQYF.

This clone was recorded once. The chain uses TRBV27 and TRBJ1-5, with a possible D match to TRBD1 (6 bases). Trimming pared 3 bases from V and 7 bases from J, leaving 13 bases between. Germline V lookup: CDR1 MNHEY, CDR2 SMNVEV (reference sequence). The CDR3 is 14 amino acids. The chain's CDR3 is CASSFGAGAQPQHF. In nucleotides, the CDR3 is TGTGCCAGCAGTTTTGGGGCAGGGGCCCAGCCCCAGCATTTT.

The gene calls are TRBV29-1 and TRBJ2-7; 8 bases map to TRBD1. This CDR3 is built from 15 residues. Trimming removed 2 bases from V and 1 base from J; junction bases left unmatched: 7. The germline gives CDR1 SQVTM, CDR2 ANQGSEA. The DNA of the CDR3 is TGCAGCGTTGAATTGGGGACAGGAGAATCCTACGAGCAGTACTTC. This sequence encodes CSVELGTGESYEQYF.

The chain employs TRBV7-2 and TRBJ1-5; no clear D. Trimming pared 4 bases from V and 6 bases from J, leaving 13 bases between. This CDR3 has 14 amino acids. Germline lookup yields CDR1 SGHTA and CDR2 FQGNSA. The CDR3 DNA is TGTGCCAGCAGCTCCGAGGACGGGTCTCAGCCCCAGCATTTT. This sequence encodes CASSSEDGSQPQHF.

The chain joins TRBV7-8 to TRBJ1-2; tentative D call: TRBD1 (6 bases). The V gene lost 1 base and the J gene lost 0 bases, with 12 bases spanning the gap. The length of the CDR3 is 16 residues. CDR1 is SGHVS and CDR2 is FQNEAQ in the germline V gene. This CDR3 is CASSLDRTEANYGYTF. The CDR3 DNA is TGTGCCAGCAGCTTAGACCGGACAGAAGCTAACTATGGCTACACCTTC. Full variable domain (rest looked up from reference TRBV7-8 and TRBJ1-2): GAGVSQSPRYKVAKRGQDVALRCDPISGHVSLFWYQQALGQGPEFLTYFQNEAQLDKSGLPSDRFFAERPEGSVSTLKIQRTQQEDSAVYLCASSLDRTEANYGYTFGSGTRLTVV.

The CDR3 DNA sequence: TGTGCCAGCAGTTCCGGCGGGAGTTTTGCAGATACGCAGTATTTT. Its translation is CASSSGGSFADTQYF. The chain uses TRBV28 and TRBJ2-3; the match to TRBD2 covers 7 bases. V shed 4 bases, J shed 4 bases, and the junction held 8 bases outside the gene matches. Germline CDR1 and CDR2: MDHEN and SYDVKM. The CDR3 is made up of 15 amino acids.

V and J are TRBV4-3 and TRBJ1-1; TRBD1 matches at 12 bases. The CDR3 totals 15 residues. Unmatched junction bases numbered 4, after V lost 4 bases and J lost 4 bases. Per germline, CDR1 LGHNA and CDR2 YSLEER. CDR3 in amino acids: CASSPQGQGATEAFF. The DNA of the CDR3 is TGCGCCAGCAGCCCCCAGGGACAGGGGGCCACTGAAGCTTTCTTT.

The chain uses TRBV30 and TRBJ2-1; a possible D gene is TRBD2 (5 bases). Germline CDR1 and CDR2: GTSNPN and SVGIG (reference sequence). Trimming shortened V by 2 bases and J by 8 bases, and 16 bases separated the two germline ends. There are 14 residues in the CDR3. The DNA of the CDR3 is TGTGCCTGGAGTCCTTGGGAGCCAGACGATGAGCAGTTCTTC. The encoded protein is CAWSPWEPDDEQFF. Looking up the rest from reference TRBV30 and TRBJ2-1 gives the full variable domain: SQTIHQWPATLVQPVGSPLSLECTVEGTSNPNLYWYRQAAGRGLQLLFYSVGIGQISSEVPQNLSASRPQDRQFILSSKKLLLSDSGFYLCAWSPWEPDDEQFFGPGTRLTVL.

This chain uses TRBV7-9 with TRBJ2-5, with D possibly matching TRBD2 (6 bases). The V end lost 5 bases, the J end lost 1 base, and 14 bases lay between the germline ends. Germline-derived CDR1 and CDR2 are SEHNR and FQNEAQ (reference sequence). The CDR3 covers 15 residues. As DNA, the CDR3 is TGTGCCAGCAGCACGCGGACTAACCTCCAAGAGACCCAGTACTTC. Its protein is CASSTRTNLQETQYF.

This chain uses TRBV28 with TRBJ1-5; D may be TRBD1 (5 bases). The V end lost 2 bases, the J end lost 6 bases, and 17 bases lay between the germline ends. CDR1 and CDR2 from the germline V gene are MDHEN and SYDVKM. The CDR3 is 16 amino acids. The CDR3 coding sequence is TGTGCCAGCAGTTTAAGGTTTACGTCGACAGCTCAGCCCCAGCATTTT. Its translation: CASSLRFTSTAQPQHF.

The rearrangement joins TRBV30 to TRBJ2-1, with 10 positions matching TRBD1. V gave up 5 bases and J gave up 6 bases; unmatched junction bases: 16. This CDR3 spans 17 amino acids. Germline CDR1 is GTSNPN and CDR2 is SVGIG (reference sequence). The CDR3 nucleotides are TGTGCCTGGGAGAAGGGACAGGGGAACCTTTTTCTCAATGAGCAGTTCTTC. Translating it yields CAWEKGQGNLFLNEQFF.

CDR3: CASSMSGGPNTEAFF. For the CDR3, the DNA is TGTGCCAGTAGTATGTCGGGGGGACCGAACACTGAAGCTTTCTTT. The V gene is TRBV19, the J gene TRBJ1-1; a possible D gene is TRBD1 (5 bases). CDR1 is LNHDA and CDR2 is SQIVND in the germline V gene (reference sequence). V was pared by 3 bases and J by 1 base, with 12 bases between. The CDR3 has 15 amino acids.

The chain joins TRBV15 to TRBJ1-1; D might be TRBD1 (6 bases). The CDR3 has 14 residues. Germline V gene sequence: CDR1 LNHNV, CDR2 YYDKDF (reference sequence). V was shortened by 1 base and J by 4 bases, with 10 bases between the two germline ends. This CDR3 is CATSRVQGITEAFF. The CDR3 DNA follows: TGTGCCACCAGCAGAGTCCAGGGGATCACTGAAGCTTTCTTT.

The chain joins TRBV7-2 to TRBJ2-2; D call uncertain. The CDR3 has 12 amino acids. V was pared by 6 bases and J by 3 bases, with 5 bases between. The germline V gene has CDR1 SGHTA and CDR2 FQGNSA. Here the CDR3 reads CASRTYTGELFF. The CDR3 nucleotides are TGTGCCAGCAGGACGTACACCGGGGAGCTGTTTTTT. The variable domain in full, with the rest retrieved from reference TRBV7-2 and TRBJ2-2, is GAGVSQSPSNKVTEKGKDVELRCDPISGHTALYWYRQSLGQGLEFLIYFQGNSAPDKSGLPSDRFSAERTGGSVSTLTIQRTQQEDSAVYLCASRTYTGELFFGEGSRLTVL.

The chain carries TRBV5-4 and TRBJ2-7; TRBD1 matches 7 bases. V lost 1 base, J lost 5 bases, and 9 bases stayed unmatched. CDR3 length: 15 amino acids. The germline CDR1 and CDR2 sequences are SGHNT and YYREEE (reference sequence). The CDR3 DNA sequence: TGTGCCAGCAGCTTGTCGACAGGGCGGTCGAACGAGCAGTACTTC. Protein product: CASSLSTGRSNEQYF.

The CDR3 reads CSVENLEDLRGLAGGTDTQYF. As DNA, the CDR3 is TGCAGCGTTGAAAATCTTGAAGATCTTCGGGGACTAGCGGGAGGCACAGATACGCAGTATTTT. This chain connects TRBV29-1 to TRBJ2-3; 14 nucleotides align to TRBD2. The CDR3 has 21 amino acids. J was trimmed by 1 base and V by 2 bases; bases with no gene match: 17. CDR1 is SQVTM and CDR2 is ANQGSEA in the germline V gene.

Points on this clone: Mismatch with germline at one junction end may stem from a read error. The chain has TRBV7-9 and TRBJ2-7; D is unclear. This CDR3 is 13 amino acids long. The germline V gene has CDR1 SEHNR and CDR2 FQNEAQ (reference sequence). The chain's CDR3 is CASSPFSSYEQCF. The CDR3 DNA is TGTGCCAGCAGCCCTTTCAGCTCCTACGAGCAGTGCTTC.

V gene TRBV27 combines with J gene TRBJ2-7; D is uncertain. Between the trimmed V and J ends, which lost 2 bases and 0 bases, there was a span of 20 bases. The CDR3 consists of 18 residues. The germline V gene has CDR1 MNHEY and CDR2 SMNVEV (reference sequence). The CDR3 DNA reads as TGTGCCAGCAGTTTACGCCCCCCGCCGACCGATAGCTCCTACGAGCAGTACTTC. It encodes CASSLRPPPTDSSYEQYF.

This chain uses TRBV11-2 with TRBJ2-1, with D possibly called TRBD1 or TRBD2 (6 bases each). V gave up 10 bases and J gave up 9 bases, with 10 bases separating them. The CDR3 totals 10 residues. Germline-derived CDR1 and CDR2 are SGHAT and FQNNGV. The CDR3 nucleotides are TGTGCCACGGGGGCCAGTGAGCAGTTCTTC. It yields the protein CATGASEQFF.

The rearrangement joins TRBV6-5 to TRBJ1-1, with D hard to call. Between the trimmed V and J ends, which lost 4 bases and 3 bases, there was a span of 15 bases. The germline V gene has CDR1 MNHEY and CDR2 SVGAGI. The CDR3 is 15 amino acids. The CDR3 loop reads CASSSTLTGHTEAFF. CDR3 coding DNA: TGTGCCAGCAGTTCTACTCTTACTGGTCACACTGAAGCTTTCTTT.